The text below deals with one T cell receptor beta chain. Its antigen remains unidentified. Trimming took 4 bases from V and 9 from J, leaving 16 bases between them. The CDR3 covers 14 residues. Germline loops: CDR1 MNHNS, CDR2 SASEGT. Each and every patient relapsed after autologous stem cell transplantation, and patients got differing brentuximab vedotin exposure. Patients reached a best response of complete response, partial response or progressive disease. The data derive from a study of PD-1 blockade in classical Hodgkin lymphoma. Generated by immunoSEQ multiplex PCR, the TCRdb table keeps only in-frame clones and is missing some. The sample lists tens of thousands of clones, approximately 82% occurring once. Overall study findings and caveats: Individuals who commenced nivolumab within less than 1 year of ASCT were excluded. There was a significant rise in CD4+ TCR diversity by C4D1, with no such rise for CD8+.

V gene TRBV6-1 combines with J gene TRBJ2-1; tentative D call: TRBD1 (6 bases). Sequences were derived from peripheral blood mononuclear cells (PBMCs), sampled before the second cycle of nivolumab. The TCR was taken from a human donor with classical Hodgkin lymphoma. CDR3 DNA: TGTGCCAGCAGTGGAGGACAGTTGGGCGGTGAGCAGTTCTTC. Translating gives CASSGGQLGGEQFF.